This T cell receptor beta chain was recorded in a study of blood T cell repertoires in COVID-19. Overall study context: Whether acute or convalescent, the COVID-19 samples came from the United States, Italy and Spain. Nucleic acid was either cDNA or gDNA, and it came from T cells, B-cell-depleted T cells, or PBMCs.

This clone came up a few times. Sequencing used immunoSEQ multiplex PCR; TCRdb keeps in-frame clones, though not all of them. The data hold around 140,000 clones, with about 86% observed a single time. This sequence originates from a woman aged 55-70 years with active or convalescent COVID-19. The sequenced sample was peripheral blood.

CDR3 sequence reads: CAWRGVGLYEQYF. The CDR3 coding sequence is TGTGCCTGGCGGGGGGTGGGACTTTACGAGCAGTACTTC. The genes are TRBV30 and TRBJ2-7; 7 nucleotides align to TRBD2. The CDR3 is 13 residues long. From germline, CDR1 is GTSNPN and CDR2 SVGIG (reference sequence). J was trimmed by 4 bases and V by 5 bases; bases with no gene match: 8.